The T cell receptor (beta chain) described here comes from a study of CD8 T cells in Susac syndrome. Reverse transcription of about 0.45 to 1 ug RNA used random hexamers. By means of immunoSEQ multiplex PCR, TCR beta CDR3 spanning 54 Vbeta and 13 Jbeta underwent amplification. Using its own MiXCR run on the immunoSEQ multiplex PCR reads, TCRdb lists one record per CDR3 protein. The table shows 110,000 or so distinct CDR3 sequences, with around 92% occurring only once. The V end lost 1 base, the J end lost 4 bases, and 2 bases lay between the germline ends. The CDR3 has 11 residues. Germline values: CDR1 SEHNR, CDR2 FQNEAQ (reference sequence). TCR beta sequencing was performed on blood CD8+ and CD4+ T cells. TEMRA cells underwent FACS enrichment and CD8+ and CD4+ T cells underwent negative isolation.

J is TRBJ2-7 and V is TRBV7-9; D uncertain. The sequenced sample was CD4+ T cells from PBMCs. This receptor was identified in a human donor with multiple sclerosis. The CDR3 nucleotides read TGTGCCAGCAGCTTAGAATACGAGCAGTACGTC. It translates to CASSLEYEQYV.